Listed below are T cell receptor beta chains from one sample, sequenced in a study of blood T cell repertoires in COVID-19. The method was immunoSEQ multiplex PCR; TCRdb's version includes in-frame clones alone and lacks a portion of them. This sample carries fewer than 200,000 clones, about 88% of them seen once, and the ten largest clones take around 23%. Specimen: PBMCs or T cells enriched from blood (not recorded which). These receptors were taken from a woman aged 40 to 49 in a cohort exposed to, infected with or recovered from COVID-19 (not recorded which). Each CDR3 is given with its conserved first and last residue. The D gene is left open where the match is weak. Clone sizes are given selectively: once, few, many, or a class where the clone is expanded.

CDR3 protein: CASSPGLGRPDEQYF; CDR3 DNA: TGCGCCAGCAGCCCGGGACTAGGCCGGCCCGACGAGCAGTACTTC; V gene: TRBV5-1; J gene: TRBJ2-7; clone size: -; D gene: TRBD2
CDR3 protein: CASSFGTGNYEQYF; CDR3 DNA: TGTGCCAGCAGTTTCGGGACAGGGAACTACGAGCAGTACTTC; V gene: TRBV27; J gene: TRBJ2-7; clone size: medium-sized; D gene: TRBD1
CDR3 protein: CASSLLTGEAFF; CDR3 DNA: TGTGCCAGCAGCCTCCTGACAGGAGAAGCTTTCTTT; V gene: TRBV27; J gene: TRBJ1-1; clone size: once; D gene: -
CDR3 protein: CASSHYTGNTEAFF; CDR3 DNA: TGCGCCAGCAGCCACTATACAGGGAACACTGAAGCTTTCTTT; V gene: TRBV5-1; J gene: TRBJ1-1; clone size: -; D gene: -
CDR3 protein: CASSQVPTGWVTEAFF; CDR3 DNA: TGCGCCAGCAGCCAAGTCCCGACAGGGTGGGTGACTGAAGCTTTCTTT; V gene: TRBV4-1; J gene: TRBJ1-1; clone size: -; D gene: TRBD1
CDR3 protein: CASSLGPQGHTDTQYF; CDR3 DNA: TGTGCCAGCAGCTTAGGACCGCAGGGACACACAGATACGCAGTATTTT; V gene: TRBV7-9; J gene: TRBJ2-3; clone size: -; D gene: -
CDR3 protein: CSVEEPGTAGELFF; CDR3 DNA: TGCAGCGTTGAAGAACCGGGTACCGCCGGGGAGCTGTTTTTT; V gene: TRBV29-1; J gene: TRBJ2-2; clone size: -; D gene: -
CDR3 protein: CASSPQGRAGNTIYF; CDR3 DNA: TGTGCCAGCAGCCCCCAGGGCAGGGCTGGAAACACCATATATTTT; V gene: TRBV9; J gene: TRBJ1-3; clone size: -; D gene: -
CDR3 protein: CASSPRQYGYTF; CDR3 DNA: TGTGCCAGCAGCCCTCGACAGTATGGCTACACCTTC; V gene: TRBV7-9; J gene: TRBJ1-2; clone size: -; D gene: -
CDR3 protein: CASSKTFGYCDGYTF; CDR3 DNA: TGTGCCAGCAGCAAGACTTTCGGGTATTGTGATGGCTACACCTTC; V gene: TRBV21-1; J gene: TRBJ1-2; clone size: few; D gene: -
CDR3 protein: CASSLTVSTDTQYF; CDR3 DNA: TGTGCCAGCAGTTTAACGGTTAGCACAGATACGCAGTATTTT; V gene: TRBV28; J gene: TRBJ2-3; clone size: -; D gene: -
CDR3 protein: CASSPRATGSANEKLFF; CDR3 DNA: TGTGCCAGCTCACCACGTGCCACAGGGTCTGCTAATGAAAAACTGTTTTTT; V gene: TRBV18; J gene: TRBJ1-4; clone size: -; D gene: -
CDR3 protein: CASSIERELNTEAFF; CDR3 DNA: TGTGCCAGTAGTATAGAAAGGGAGTTGAACACTGAAGCTTTCTTT; V gene: TRBV19; J gene: TRBJ1-1; clone size: few; D gene: -
CDR3 protein: CASSEFEGSYGYTF; CDR3 DNA: TGTGCCAGCTCCGAGTTTGAGGGAAGTTATGGCTACACCTTC; V gene: TRBV27; J gene: TRBJ1-2; clone size: -; D gene: -
CDR3 protein: CAISAGGPSYGYTF; CDR3 DNA: TGTGCCATCAGCGCAGGGGGCCCCTCCTATGGCTACACCTTC; V gene: TRBV10-3; J gene: TRBJ1-2; clone size: once; D gene: TRBD1
CDR3 protein: CASSLQGSYEQYF; CDR3 DNA: TGTGCCAGTAGCCTCCAGGGCTCCTACGAGCAGTACTTC; V gene: TRBV19; J gene: TRBJ2-7; clone size: -; D gene: -
CDR3 protein: CASSIVASNTEAFF; CDR3 DNA: TGTGCCAGTAGTATAGTAGCCAGCAACACTGAAGCTTTCTTT; V gene: TRBV19; J gene: TRBJ1-1; clone size: once; D gene: -
CDR3 protein: CASSPTARDSEAFF; CDR3 DNA: TGTGCCAGCTCACCCACTGCGAGGGATTCTGAAGCTTTCTTT; V gene: TRBV18; J gene: TRBJ1-1; clone size: -; D gene: -